This T cell receptor beta chain was retrieved from a study of OX40 agonist ivuxolimab in advanced cancers. TCRdb keeps only in-frame clones here, not all; method: immunoSEQ multiplex PCR. The sample has about 100,000 clones, 75% to 95% seen once. On cycle 4 day 1 and cycle 7 day 1, as well as at baseline, blood was sampled. The CDR3 has 15 amino acids. The material sequenced was CD4+ or CD8+ T cells sorted from blood, taken in a trial of the OX40 agonist ivuxolimab. The receptor's source is an adult with an advanced solid tumor such as melanoma, head and neck, liver or kidney cancer. V gene TRBV21-1 combines with J gene TRBJ2-3. TRBV21-1 is a pseudogene segment. CDR3 nucleotide sequence: TGTGCCAGCAGCAAAGAGGGGCCTCGGAGGGATACGCAGTATTTT. Its protein product is CASSKEGPRRDTQYF.